A selection of T cell receptor beta chains follows, all from one sample in a study of technical replicates of blood from several donors. Assay used: immunoSEQ multiplex PCR; TCRdb lists only in-frame clones, some missing. The table lists under 90,000 clones, 96% of them singletons. The specimen was T cells isolated from PBMCs. The source of these receptors is a human donor in good health. Each CDR3 is given with its conserved first and last residue. A D gene is named only where the DNA matches it firmly. Some rows mark clone size as missing; the rest say once, few, many or name a class of expanded clone.

TRBD2,TRBV6-1,TRBJ2-1,NA,TGTGCCAGCAGCGATCGGGGGGTGCCTGAGCAGTTCTTC,CASSDRGVPEQFF
NA,TRBV28,TRBJ1-5,NA,TGTGCCACCGGGGACAATCAGCCCCAGCATTTT,CATGDNQPQHF
NA,TRBV14,TRBJ1-2,NA,TGTGCCAGCAGCCAAGAGGCCTTCCGTGGCTACACCTTC,CASSQEAFRGYTF
NA,TRBV6-1,TRBJ1-5,NA,TGTGCCAGCAGTGAATACGTGGGTCTAGGTGCCGATAGCAATCAGCCCCAGCATTTT,CASSEYVGLGADSNQPQHF
TRBD1,TRBV5-1,TRBJ2-5,NA,TGCGCCAGCAGCTTGACAGGGGTTGGACAAGAGACCCAGTACTTC,CASSLTGVGQETQYF
NA,TRBV29-1,TRBJ2-2,NA,TGCAGCGTTCGCAGGGGAGCCTTGAACACCGGGGAGCTGTTTTTT,CSVRRGALNTGELFF
TRBD1,TRBV30,TRBJ1-2,NA,TGTGCCGGGACAGGGGTTGGCTACACCTTC,CAGTGVGYTF
TRBD1,TRBV30,TRBJ1-1,NA,TGTGCCTGGAGTGAGAGGGGGCGCAGCGAGGTCACTGAAGCTTTCTTT,CAWSERGRSEVTEAFF
NA,TRBV6-4,TRBJ2-2,NA,TGTGCCAGCAGCCTAACGACGAACACCGGGGAGCTGTTTTTT,CASSLTTNTGELFF
NA,TRBV6-1,TRBJ2-7,NA,TGTGCCAGCAGTCACTATGGTCAGGGGAACTACGAGCAGTACTTC,CASSHYGQGNYEQYF
NA,TRBV7-9,TRBJ1-5,NA,TGTGCCAGCTCCGGGGTAGGGCCGGTGGATCAGCCCCAGCATTTT,CASSGVGPVDQPQHF
NA,TRBV28,TRBJ2-7,NA,TGTGCCAGCCGAGACAGGTACGAGCAGTACTTC,CASRDRYEQYF
TRBD2,TRBV5-6,TRBJ2-1,NA,TGTGCCAGCAAAGGGACTAGCGGATCCAATGAGCAGTTCTTC,CASKGTSGSNEQFF
TRBD2,TRBV11-2,TRBJ2-1,NA,TGTGCCAGCAGCTCCACGGGAGGGGGGGAGTTCTTC,CASSSTGGGEFF
TRBD2,TRBV7-9,TRBJ2-7,NA,TGTGCCAGCAGCTATTCTAGCGGGAGCCACGAGCAGTACTTC,CASSYSSGSHEQYF
NA,TRBV6-5,TRBJ2-1,NA,TGTGCCAGCAGTTTTGACAGCTACAATGAGCAGTTCTTC,CASSFDSYNEQFF
NA,TRBV2,TRBJ1-4,once,TGTGCCAGCAGTGGTCAGGGGAGCGAAAAACTGTTTTTT,CASSGQGSEKLFF
NA,TRBV5-4,TRBJ1-1,NA,TGTGCCAGCAGCTTTTTGCAGGGGCTTACGGGGACTGAAGCTTTCTTT,CASSFLQGLTGTEAFF
TRBD2,TRBV5-5,TRBJ2-7,NA,TGTGCCAGCAGCTTGACAAGCGGGACCCGCTCCTACGAGCAGTACTTC,CASSLTSGTRSYEQYF
TRBD1,TRBV9,TRBJ2-7,NA,TGTGCCAGCAGCGCCCTAGGGACAGGGGCCTACGAGCAGTACTTC,CASSALGTGAYEQYF
NA,TRBV6-6,TRBJ1-1,NA,TGTGCCAGCAGTTACGGCCCGAACACTGAAGCTTTCTTT,CASSYGPNTEAFF
TRBD2,TRBV11-2,TRBJ2-1,NA,TGTGCCAGCAGCTTATCGCCGGTCCAAGCGGGAGTATCCTACAATGAGCAGTTCTTC,CASSLSPVQAGVSYNEQFF